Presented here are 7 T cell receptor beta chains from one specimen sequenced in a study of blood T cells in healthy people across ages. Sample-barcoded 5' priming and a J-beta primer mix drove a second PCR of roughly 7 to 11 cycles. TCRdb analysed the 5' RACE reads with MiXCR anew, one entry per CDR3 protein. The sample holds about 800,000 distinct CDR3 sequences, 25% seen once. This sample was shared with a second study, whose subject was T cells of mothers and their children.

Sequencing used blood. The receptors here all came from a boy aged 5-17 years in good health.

The CDR3 region is CASSLGYEAFF. Written as DNA, the CDR3 is TGTGCCAGCAGCTTAGGGTATGAAGCTTTCTTT. The gene calls are TRBV7-9 and TRBJ1-1; no clear D gene. Trimming stripped 1 base from V and 7 bases from J, with 4 bases between. Per germline, CDR1 SEHNR and CDR2 FQNEAQ (reference sequence). CDR3 length equals 11 residues.

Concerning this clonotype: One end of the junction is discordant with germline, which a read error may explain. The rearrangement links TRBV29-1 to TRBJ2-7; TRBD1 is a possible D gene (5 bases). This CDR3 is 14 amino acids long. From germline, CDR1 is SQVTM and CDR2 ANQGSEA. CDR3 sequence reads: CSVEGGQGHYEHYF. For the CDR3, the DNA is TGCAGCGTTGAAGGCGGTCAGGGCCACTACGAGCACTACTTC.

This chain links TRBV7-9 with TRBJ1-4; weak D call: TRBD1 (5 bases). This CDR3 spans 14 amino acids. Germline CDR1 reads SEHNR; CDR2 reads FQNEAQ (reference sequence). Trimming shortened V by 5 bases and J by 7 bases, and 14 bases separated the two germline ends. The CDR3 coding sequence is TGTGCCAGCAGCCGCCCTGGGGGGACTGAAAAACTGTTTTTT. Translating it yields CASSRPGGTEKLFF.

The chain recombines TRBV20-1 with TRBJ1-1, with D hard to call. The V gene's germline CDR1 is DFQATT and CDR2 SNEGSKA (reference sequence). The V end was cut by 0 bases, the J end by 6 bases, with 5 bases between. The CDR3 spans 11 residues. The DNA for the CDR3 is TGCAGTGCTAGAGATATCCCTGAAGCTTTCTTT. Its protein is CSARDIPEAFF.

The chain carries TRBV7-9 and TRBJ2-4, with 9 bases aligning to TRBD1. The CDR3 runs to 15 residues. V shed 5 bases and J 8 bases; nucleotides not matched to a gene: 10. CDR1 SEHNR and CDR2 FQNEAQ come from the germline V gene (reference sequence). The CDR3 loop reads CASSTGTGRWDIQYF. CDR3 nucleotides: TGTGCCAGCAGCACGGGGACAGGGCGTTGGGACATTCAGTACTTC.

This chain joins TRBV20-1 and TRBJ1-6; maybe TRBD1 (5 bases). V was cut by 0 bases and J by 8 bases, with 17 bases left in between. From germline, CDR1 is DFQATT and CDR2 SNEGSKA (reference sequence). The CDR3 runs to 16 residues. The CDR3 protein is CSARDRLGTSDSPLHF. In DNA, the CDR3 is TGCAGTGCTAGAGATCGTTTGGGGACTAGCGATTCACCCCTCCACTTT.

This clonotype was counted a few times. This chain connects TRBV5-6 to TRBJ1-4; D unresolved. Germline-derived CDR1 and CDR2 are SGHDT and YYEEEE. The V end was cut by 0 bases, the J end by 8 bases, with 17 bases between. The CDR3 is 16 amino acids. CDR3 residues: CASSLVGSPTTEKLFF. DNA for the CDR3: TGTGCCAGCAGCTTGGTGGGCAGCCCTACCACGGAAAAACTGTTTTTT. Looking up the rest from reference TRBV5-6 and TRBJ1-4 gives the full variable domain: DAGVTQSPTHLIKTRGQQVTLRCSPKSGHDTVSWYQQALGQGPQFIFQYYEEEERQRGNFPDRFSGHQFPNYSSELNVNALLLGDSALYLCASSLVGSPTTEKLFFGSGTQLSVL.